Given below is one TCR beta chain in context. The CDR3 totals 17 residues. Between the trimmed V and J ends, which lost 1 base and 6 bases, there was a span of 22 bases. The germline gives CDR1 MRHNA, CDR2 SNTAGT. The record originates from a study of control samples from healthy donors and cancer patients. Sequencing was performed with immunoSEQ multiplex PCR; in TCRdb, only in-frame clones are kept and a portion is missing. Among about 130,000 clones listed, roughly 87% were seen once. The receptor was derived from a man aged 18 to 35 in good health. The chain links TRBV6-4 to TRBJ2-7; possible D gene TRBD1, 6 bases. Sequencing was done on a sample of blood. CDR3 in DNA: TGTGCCAGCAGTGACTGCATTCAAGCGACAGGACGGAGCGAGCAGTACTTC. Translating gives CASSDCIQATGRSEQYF.